This T cell receptor beta chain is drawn from a study of T cell responses to AZD1222 COVID-19 vaccine. Study summary: Second doses that came at about 4 or about 12 weeks were put together.

This clone appeared a single time. What it binds is unknown. Study-wide points: Once two AZD1222 doses were given, Spike-specific TCR breadth and depth went up.

CDR3 length equals 17 residues. Trimming took off 2 bases at V and 0 bases at J, with 14 bases between the two ends. Germline V gene data show CDR1 as SGHAT and CDR2 as FQNNGV. The repertoire was sequenced with immunoSEQ multiplex PCR; TCRdb's copy has only in-frame clones and lacks some. The sample holds roughly 150,000 clones, roughly 92% seen once. The sample in question was peripheral blood, obtained on day 0 of AZD1222 vaccination. The TCR originated in an adult in good health. The rearrangement uses TRBV11-2 and TRBJ1-3; no definite D call. CDR3 in amino acids: CASSLLDGYFSGNTIYF. As DNA, the CDR3 is TGTGCCAGCAGCTTACTCGACGGTTATTTCTCTGGAAACACCATATATTTT.